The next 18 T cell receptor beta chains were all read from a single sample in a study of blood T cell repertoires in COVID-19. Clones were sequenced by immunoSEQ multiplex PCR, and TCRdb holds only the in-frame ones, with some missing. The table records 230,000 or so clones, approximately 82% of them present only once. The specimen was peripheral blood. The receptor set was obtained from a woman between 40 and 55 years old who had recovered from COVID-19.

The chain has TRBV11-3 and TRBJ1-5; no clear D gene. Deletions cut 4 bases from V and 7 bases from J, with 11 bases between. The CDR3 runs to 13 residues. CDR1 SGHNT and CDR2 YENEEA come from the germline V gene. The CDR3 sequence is CASSYGEGQPQHF. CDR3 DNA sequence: TGTGCCAGCAGCTACGGAGAGGGACAGCCCCAGCATTTT.

CDR3 protein: CASSLGRVSPLHF. DNA for the CDR3: TGTGCCAGCAGCTTAGGTAGAGTTTCACCCCTCCACTTT. The rearrangement joins TRBV7-2 to TRBJ1-6; D is uncertain. The CDR3 spans 13 residues. V was cut by 1 base and J by 9 bases, with 7 bases left in between. CDR1 and CDR2 (germline): SGHTA, FQGNSA. Filled out from reference TRBV7-2 and TRBJ1-6, the complete variable domain reads GAGVSQSPSNKVTEKGKDVELRCDPISGHTALYWYRQSLGQGLEFLIYFQGNSAPDKSGLPSDRFSAERTGGSVSTLTIQRTQQEDSAVYLCASSLGRVSPLHFGNGTRLTVT.

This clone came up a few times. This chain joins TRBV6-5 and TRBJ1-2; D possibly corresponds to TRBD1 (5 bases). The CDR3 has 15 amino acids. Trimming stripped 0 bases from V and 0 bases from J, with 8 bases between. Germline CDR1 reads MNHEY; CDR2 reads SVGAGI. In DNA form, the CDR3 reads TGTGCCAGCAGTTACTCGGGGGGAGCTAACTATGGCTACACCTTC. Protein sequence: CASSYSGGANYGYTF.

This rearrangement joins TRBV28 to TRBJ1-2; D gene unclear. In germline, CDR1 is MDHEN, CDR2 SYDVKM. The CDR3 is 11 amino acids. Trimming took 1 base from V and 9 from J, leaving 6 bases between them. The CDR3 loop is CASSLSGSYTF. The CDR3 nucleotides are TGTGCCAGCAGTTTATCGGGGAGCTACACCTTC.

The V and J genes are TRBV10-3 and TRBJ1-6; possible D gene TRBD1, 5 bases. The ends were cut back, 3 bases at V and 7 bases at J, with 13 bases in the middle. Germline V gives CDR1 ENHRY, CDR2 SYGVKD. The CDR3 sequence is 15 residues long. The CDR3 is CAISDGQGVNSPLHF. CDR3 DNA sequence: TGTGCCATCAGTGATGGGCAGGGCGTGAATTCACCCCTCCACTTT.

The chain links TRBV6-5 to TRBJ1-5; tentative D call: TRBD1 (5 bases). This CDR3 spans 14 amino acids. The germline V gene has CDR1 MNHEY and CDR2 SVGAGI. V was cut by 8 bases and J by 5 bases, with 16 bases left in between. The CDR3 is CASRFGRVDQPQHF. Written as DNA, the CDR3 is TGTGCCAGCCGTTTTGGCAGGGTGGATCAGCCCCAGCATTTT.

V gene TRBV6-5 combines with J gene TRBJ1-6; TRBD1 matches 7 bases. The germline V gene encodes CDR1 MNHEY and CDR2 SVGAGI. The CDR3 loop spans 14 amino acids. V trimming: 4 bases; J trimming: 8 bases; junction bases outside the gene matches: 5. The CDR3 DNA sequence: TGTGCCAGCAGTTTGACAGGGAGAGATTCACCCCTCCACTTT. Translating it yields CASSLTGRDSPLHF.

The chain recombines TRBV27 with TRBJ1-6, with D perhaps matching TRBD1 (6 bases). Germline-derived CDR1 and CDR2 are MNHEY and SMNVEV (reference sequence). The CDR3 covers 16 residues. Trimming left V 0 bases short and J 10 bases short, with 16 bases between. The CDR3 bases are TGTGCCAGCAGTTTATCCGACAGGATTGGAGGATCACCCCTCCACTTT. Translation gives CASSLSDRIGGSPLHF.

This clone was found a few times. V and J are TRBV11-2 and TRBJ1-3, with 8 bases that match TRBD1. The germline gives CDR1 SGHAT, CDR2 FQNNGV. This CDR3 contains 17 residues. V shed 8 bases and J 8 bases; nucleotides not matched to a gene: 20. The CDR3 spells CASRFLRRQGRLDTIYF. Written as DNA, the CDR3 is TGTGCCAGCCGTTTTTTGCGGAGACAGGGGAGGTTGGACACCATATATTTT. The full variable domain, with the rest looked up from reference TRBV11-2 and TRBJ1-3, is EAGVAQSPRYKIIEKRQSVAFWCNPISGHATLYWYQQILGQGPKLLIQFQNNGVVDDSQLPKDRFSAERLKGVDSTLKIQPAKLEDSAVYLCASRFLRRQGRLDTIYFGEGSWLTVV.

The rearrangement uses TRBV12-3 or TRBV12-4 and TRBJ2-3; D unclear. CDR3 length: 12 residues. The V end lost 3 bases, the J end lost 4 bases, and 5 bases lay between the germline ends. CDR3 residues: CASSFVADTQYF. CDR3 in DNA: TGTGCCAGCAGTTTTGTCGCAGATACGCAGTATTTT.

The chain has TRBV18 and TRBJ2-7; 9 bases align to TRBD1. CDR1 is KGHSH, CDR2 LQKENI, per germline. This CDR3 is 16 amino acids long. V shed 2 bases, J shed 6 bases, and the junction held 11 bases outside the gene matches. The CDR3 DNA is TGTGCCAGCTCACCATCCGCCGGGACAGGGTCGGCCGAGCAGTACTTC. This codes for CASSPSAGTGSAEQYF. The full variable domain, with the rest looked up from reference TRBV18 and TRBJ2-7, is NAGVMQNPRHLVRRRGQEARLRCSPMKGHSHVYWYRQLPEEGLKFMVYLQKENIIDESGMPKERFSAEFPKEGPSILRIQQVVRGDSAAYFCASSPSAGTGSAEQYFGPGTRLTVT.

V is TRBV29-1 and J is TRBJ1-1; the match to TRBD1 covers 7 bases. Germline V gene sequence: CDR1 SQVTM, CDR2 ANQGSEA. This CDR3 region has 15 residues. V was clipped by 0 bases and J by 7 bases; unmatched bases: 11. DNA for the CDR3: TGCAGCGTTGAAGATACTACAGGGGCACTGAGTGAAGCTTTCTTT. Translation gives CSVEDTTGALSEAFF. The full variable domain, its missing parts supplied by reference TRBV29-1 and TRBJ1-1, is SAVISQKPSRDICQRGTSLTIQCQVDSQVTMMFWYRQQPGQSLTLIATANQGSEATYESGFVIDKFPISRPNLTFSTLTVSNMSPEDSSIYLCSVEDTTGALSEAFFGQGTRLTVV.

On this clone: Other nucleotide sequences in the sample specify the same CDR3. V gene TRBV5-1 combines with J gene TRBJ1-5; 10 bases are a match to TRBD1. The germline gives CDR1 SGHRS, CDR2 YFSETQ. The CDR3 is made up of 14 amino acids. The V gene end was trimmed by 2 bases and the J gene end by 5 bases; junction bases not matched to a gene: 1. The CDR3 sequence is CASSLGQGDQPQHF. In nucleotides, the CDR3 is TGCGCCAGCAGCTTAGGACAGGGGGATCAGCCCCAGCATTTT.

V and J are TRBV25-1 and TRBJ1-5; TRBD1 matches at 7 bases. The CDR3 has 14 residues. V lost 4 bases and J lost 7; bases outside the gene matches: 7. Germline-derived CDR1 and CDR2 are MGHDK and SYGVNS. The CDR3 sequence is CASSAPGQTQPQHF. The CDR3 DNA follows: TGTGCCAGCAGTGCGCCGGGACAGACACAGCCCCAGCATTTT.

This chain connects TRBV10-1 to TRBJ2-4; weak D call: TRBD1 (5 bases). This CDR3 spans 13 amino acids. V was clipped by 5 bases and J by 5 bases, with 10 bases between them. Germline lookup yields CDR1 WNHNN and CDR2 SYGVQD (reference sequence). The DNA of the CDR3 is TGCGCCAGCAGTACAGGCAAGGAAAACATTCAGTACTTC. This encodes CASSTGKENIQYF.

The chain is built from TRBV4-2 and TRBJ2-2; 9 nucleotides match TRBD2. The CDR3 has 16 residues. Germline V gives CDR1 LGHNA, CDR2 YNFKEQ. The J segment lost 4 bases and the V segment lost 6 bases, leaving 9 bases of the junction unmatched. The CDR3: CASRAAGGRSTGELFF. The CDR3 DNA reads TGTGCCAGCAGGGCGGCGGGGGGGCGGAGCACCGGGGAGCTGTTTTTT.

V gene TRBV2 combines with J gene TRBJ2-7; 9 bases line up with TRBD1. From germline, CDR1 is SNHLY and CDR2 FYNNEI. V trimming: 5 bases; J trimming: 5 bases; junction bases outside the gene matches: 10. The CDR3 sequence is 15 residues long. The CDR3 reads CASSPLDRGLDEQYF. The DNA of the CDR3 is TGTGCCAGCAGTCCGCTGGACAGGGGACTGGACGAGCAGTACTTC.

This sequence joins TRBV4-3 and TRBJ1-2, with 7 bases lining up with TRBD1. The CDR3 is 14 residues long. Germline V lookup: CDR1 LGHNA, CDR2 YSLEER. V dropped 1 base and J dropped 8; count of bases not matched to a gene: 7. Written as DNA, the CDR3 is TGCGCCAGCAGCCAAGGACAGGGCAGGGACGGCTACACCTTC. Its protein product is CASSQGQGRDGYTF.